These 28 T cell receptor beta chains share one sample of origin, sequenced in a study of blood T cell repertoires in COVID-19. Repertoires were generated with immunoSEQ multiplex PCR, while TCRdb's copy carries only in-frame clones and drops some. The data show more than 300,000 clones, with more than 70% seen just once and 0.95% to 1.5% held by the top ten. The material sequenced was peripheral blood. The source is a woman between 45 and 65 years old with acute or convalescent COVID-19.

The chain employs TRBV29-1 and TRBJ1-1, with D unresolved. Trimming cost V 6 bases and J 3 bases, with 26 bases left between them. The CDR3 has 17 residues. Germline V lookup: CDR1 SQVTM, CDR2 ANQGSEA. As DNA, the CDR3 is TGCAGCGTCCAAGGAGGCGGGGTCGGGCTTGTTGACACTGAAGCTTTCTTT. Encoded protein: CSVQGGGVGLVDTEAFF.

J is TRBJ1-4 and V is TRBV10-2, with 8 bases that match TRBD1. The CDR3 consists of 14 residues. The V segment lost 2 bases and the J segment 8 bases; nucleotides outside the gene matches: 4. Germline CDR1 WSHSY, CDR2 SAAADI. Written as DNA, the CDR3 is TGCGCCAGCAGTGAGCGGGACAGGTTAGAAAAACTGTTTTTT. This encodes CASSERDRLEKLFF.

The CDR3, as DNA: TGTGCCAGCAGCTTAGCGCGGGGGGAGAACACCGGGGAGCTGTTTTTT. Its translation: CASSLARGENTGELFF. The chain couples TRBV7-8 to TRBJ2-2, with 8 positions matching TRBD2. The CDR3 covers 16 residues. The germline gives CDR1 SGHVS, CDR2 FQNEAQ. Losses at the gene ends were 0 bases for V and 1 base for J; bases not matched to a gene: 1.

This clone has just one count. The chain combines TRBV25-1 with TRBJ1-4; D is undetermined. Germline-derived CDR1 and CDR2 are MGHDK and SYGVNS. The CDR3 is 14 amino acids. V lost 5 bases to trimming and J lost 7 bases, with 14 bases between them. The CDR3 loop reads CASSWVLGGEKLFF. In nucleotides, the CDR3 is TGTGCCAGCAGTTGGGTTCTAGGAGGTGAAAAACTGTTTTTT.

The chain combines TRBV18 with TRBJ2-5; D unresolved. This CDR3 is built from 14 residues. Germline V gene sequence: CDR1 KGHSH, CDR2 LQKENI. The V and J ends lost 0 bases and 2 bases respectively, with 7 bases between them. This CDR3 reads CASSPPNPQETQYF. In nucleotides, the CDR3 is TGTGCCAGCTCACCACCAAATCCTCAAGAGACCCAGTACTTC. The full variable domain, in which reference TRBV18 and TRBJ2-5 provide the parts outside the CDR3, is NAGVMQNPRHLVRRRGQEARLRCSPMKGHSHVYWYRQLPEEGLKFMVYLQKENIIDESGMPKERFSAEFPKEGPSILRIQQVVRGDSAAYFCASSPPNPQETQYFGPGTRLLVL.

The chain couples TRBV7-2 to TRBJ2-7; tentatively, D is TRBD2 (6 bases). Trimming removed 4 bases from V and 0 bases from J, with 16 bases in between. The CDR3 has 16 residues. Per the germline V gene, CDR1 is SGHTA and CDR2 is FQGNSA. CDR3 sequence: CASSSAGGGISYEQYF. The CDR3 DNA sequence: TGTGCCAGCAGCTCTGCCGGGGGAGGTATCTCCTACGAGCAGTACTTC.

The V gene is TRBV6-2 or TRBV6-3, the J gene TRBJ1-1; maybe TRBD1 (5 bases). CDR1 and CDR2 from the germline V gene are MNHEY and SVGEGT. The CDR3 sequence is 12 residues long. V dropped 3 bases and J dropped 11 bases, with 13 bases sitting between them. CDR3: CASSYGALSAFF. In DNA, the CDR3 is TGTGCCAGCAGTTATGGGGCGTTGAGTGCTTTCTTT.

CDR3 sequence (DNA): TGTGCCAGTAGTCGGTCCAGCGGGAGTTTAGAGGAGCAGTACTTC. Translated: CASSRSSGSLEEQYF. This chain uses TRBV19 with TRBJ2-7; 8 bases are shared with TRBD2. V lost 5 bases to trimming and J lost 7 bases; unmatched junction nucleotides: 13. The CDR3 extends over 15 amino acids. The V gene's germline CDR1 is LNHDA and CDR2 SQIVND (reference sequence).

This chain connects TRBV7-2 to TRBJ1-1, with 9 bases aligning to TRBD1. The CDR3 sequence is 14 residues long. Germline CDR1 reads SGHTA; CDR2 reads FQGNSA. The V segment lost 4 bases and the J segment 4 bases; nucleotides outside the gene matches: 4. The CDR3, as DNA: TGTGCCAGCAGCTCAACAGGGGGCGGCACTGAAGCTTTCTTT. Protein sequence: CASSSTGGGTEAFF.

The J gene is TRBJ2-5, the V gene TRBV27; 12 bases map to TRBD2. This CDR3 is 14 amino acids long. The ends lost 4 bases at V and 7 bases at J; junction bases unmatched: 4. The germline V gene encodes CDR1 MNHEY and CDR2 SMNVEV (reference sequence). This CDR3 is CASSSGLAGGTQYF. The CDR3 region has the DNA TGTGCCAGCAGTTCGGGACTAGCGGGTGGGACCCAGTACTTC.

This chain joins TRBV28 and TRBJ2-6; 11 positions agree with TRBD1. The CDR3 is 19 amino acids. Trimming removed 7 bases from V and 0 bases from J; junction bases left unmatched: 11. Per the germline V gene, CDR1 is MDHEN and CDR2 is SYDVKM. CDR3 sequence reads: CASTRDRGFTPSGANVLTF. The CDR3 DNA reads TGTGCCAGCACCCGGGACAGGGGGTTTACCCCCTCTGGGGCCAACGTCCTGACTTTC.

The chain joins TRBV10-3 to TRBJ1-2, with D possibly being TRBD1 (6 bases). V was clipped by 5 bases and J by 6 bases, with 22 bases between them. CDR1 and CDR2 (germline): ENHRY, SYGVKD. The CDR3 spans 16 residues. The CDR3, as DNA: TGTGCCATCAGTCCTAACCCGGACAGAGGGGAAAATGGCTACACCTTC. It encodes CAISPNPDRGENGYTF.

The rearrangement uses TRBV7-9 and TRBJ2-7; D not resolved. V was cut by 3 bases and J by 7 bases, with 7 bases left in between. Germline assignment: CDR1 SEHNR and CDR2 FQNEAQ (reference sequence). This CDR3 comprises 11 residues. CDR3 protein: CASSFLVEQYF. Written as DNA, the CDR3 is TGTGCCAGCAGCTTTTTAGTGGAGCAGTACTTC.

The rearrangement uses TRBV2 and TRBJ1-2; D might be TRBD1 (6 bases). Trimming removed 6 bases from V and 4 bases from J, with 12 bases in between. Germline-derived CDR1 and CDR2 are SNHLY and FYNNEI. The CDR3 loop spans 13 amino acids. The chain's CDR3 is CASSALQGYGYTF. The CDR3 region has the DNA TGTGCCAGCAGCGCCTTACAGGGCTATGGCTACACCTTC.

The J gene is TRBJ1-5, the V gene TRBV6-5, with D possibly matching TRBD1 (5 bases). The CDR3 has 11 amino acids. Trimming cost V 10 bases and J 10 bases, with 14 bases left between them. Germline CDR1 and CDR2: MNHEY and SVGAGI. The CDR3 region has the DNA TGTGCCACCCGGGGGACGTATCCCCAGCATTTT. Translating it yields CATRGTYPQHF.

The rearrangement uses TRBV19 and TRBJ2-6; TRBD1 matches 10 bases. V trimming: 8 bases; J trimming: 4 bases; junction bases outside the gene matches: 11. This CDR3 region has 17 residues. CDR1 LNHDA and CDR2 SQIVND come from the germline V gene (reference sequence). The CDR3 spells CASWKGQGLFGANVLTF. CDR3 nucleotides: TGTGCCAGTTGGAAGGGACAGGGGCTGTTCGGGGCCAACGTCCTGACTTTC.

This chain connects TRBV5-6 to TRBJ2-7; no reliable D call. Germline V CDR1 and CDR2: SGHDT, YYEEEE. This CDR3 has 14 residues. Trimming stripped 4 bases from V and 1 base from J, with 12 bases between. This chain's CDR3 is CASSAFGGSYEQYV. The CDR3 DNA is TGTGCCAGCAGCGCCTTCGGCGGTTCCTACGAGCAGTACGTC.

The chain is built from TRBV5-1 and TRBJ2-2; 13 bases fit TRBD2. Germline V gene sequence: CDR1 SGHRS, CDR2 YFSETQ. V lost 1 base to trimming and J lost 0 bases; unmatched junction nucleotides: 3. The CDR3 totals 18 residues. The CDR3 bases are TGCGCCAGCAGCTTGAGGGGACTAGCGGGGTCGAACACCGGGGAGCTGTTTTTT. Translation gives CASSLRGLAGSNTGELFF.

This sequence joins TRBV6-4 and TRBJ1-2; 7 bases align to TRBD1. The CDR3 length is 14 residues. Per germline, CDR1 MRHNA and CDR2 SNTAGT. V shed 4 bases and J 6 bases; nucleotides not matched to a gene: 8. CDR3 amino acids: CASSAVNRGHGYTF. CDR3 coding DNA: TGTGCCAGCAGTGCGGTAAACAGGGGCCATGGCTACACCTTC.

V usage is TRBV3-1 (or the pseudogene TRBV3-2) and J usage is TRBJ1-5, with TRBD1 as a possible D gene (6 bases). Germline V CDR1 and CDR2: LGHDT, YNNKEL (reference sequence). V lost 3 bases and J 1 base, leaving 7 bases between the germline ends. The CDR3 extends over 14 amino acids. CDR3 amino acids: CASSQGASNQPQHF. The CDR3 coding sequence is TGTGCCAGCAGCCAGGGGGCGAGCAATCAGCCCCAGCATTTT.

The rearrangement uses TRBV7-2 and TRBJ2-5; TRBD2 agrees at 9 bases. CDR1 and CDR2 from the germline V gene are SGHTA and FQGNSA. The ends lost 6 bases at V and 3 bases at J; junction bases unmatched: 5. The CDR3 length is 14 residues. The CDR3, as DNA: TGTGCCAGCAGTCTTAGCGGGAGAAAAGAGACCCAGTACTTC. Translated, it gives CASSLSGRKETQYF.

The rearrangement joins TRBV5-1 to TRBJ2-3; 7 nucleotides agree with TRBD2. With 4 bases clipped from V and 3 bases from J, the junction kept 5 bases outside the gene matches. The CDR3 totals 14 residues. Germline V gene lookup returns CDR1 SGHRS and CDR2 YFSETQ. In DNA, the CDR3 is TGCGCCAGCAGCCGAACCGGGGGGACAGATACGCAGTATTTT. Its protein is CASSRTGGTDTQYF. Filled out from reference TRBV5-1 and TRBJ2-3, the complete variable domain reads KAGVTQTPRYLIKTRGQQVTLSCSPISGHRSVSWYQQTPGQGLQFLFEYFSETQRNKGNFPGRFSGRQFSNSRSEMNVSTLELGDSALYLCASSRTGGTDTQYFGPGTRLTVL.

The chain joins TRBV6-5 to TRBJ1-1; 7 bases align to TRBD1. V was clipped by 6 bases and J by 10 bases; unmatched bases: 5. Germline V gene lookup returns CDR1 MNHEY and CDR2 SVGAGI. This CDR3 is 11 amino acids long. CDR3 nucleotide sequence: TGTGCCAGCAGCAGACAGGGCGTAGCTTTCTTT. As protein: CASSRQGVAFF.

The chain employs TRBV7-2 and TRBJ2-1, with 9 bases lining up with TRBD2. Germline lookup yields CDR1 SGHTA and CDR2 FQGNSA. The V and J ends lost 5 bases and 2 bases, in that order; junction bases with no gene match: 16. This CDR3 has 19 amino acids. The CDR3 loop is CASSLPWMAGGTPYNEQFF. CDR3 coding DNA: TGTGCCAGCAGCCTCCCGTGGATGGCGGGAGGGACACCCTACAATGAGCAGTTCTTC.

V usage is TRBV10-3 and J usage is TRBJ2-3; 7 bases line up with TRBD1. Losses at the gene ends were 6 bases for V and 1 base for J; bases not matched to a gene: 10. Germline lookup yields CDR1 ENHRY and CDR2 SYGVKD. The CDR3 totals 16 residues. The CDR3 region is CAIRQRGGKGTDTQYF. Written as DNA, the CDR3 is TGTGCCATCAGACAACGAGGGGGCAAGGGCACAGATACGCAGTATTTT.

The chain employs TRBV18 and TRBJ1-2, with 9 nucleotides matching TRBD1. There are 15 residues in the CDR3. Trimming took 2 bases from V and 6 from J; bases not matched to a gene: 7. From germline, CDR1 is KGHSH and CDR2 LQKENI. As DNA, the CDR3 is TGTGCCAGCTCACCAGTTGCGGACAGGGGAGATGGCTACACCTTC. As protein: CASSPVADRGDGYTF.

The count of this clone is one. The chain employs TRBV5-5 and TRBJ2-5; D is unclear. Germline V gene lookup returns CDR1 SGHKS and CDR2 YYEKEE (reference sequence). The CDR3 has 14 amino acids. V lost 4 bases and J 0 bases, leaving 10 bases between the germline ends. CDR3 sequence reads: CASSIPRDQETQYF. In DNA form, the CDR3 reads TGTGCCAGCAGCATCCCCCGGGACCAAGAGACCCAGTACTTC.

This clone is a singleton in its sample. The chain combines TRBV5-1 with TRBJ2-5; D might be TRBD1 (6 bases). Per the germline V gene, CDR1 is SGHRS and CDR2 is YFSETQ. Trimming cost V 0 bases and J 2 bases, with 8 bases left between them. The CDR3 runs to 14 residues. CDR3 sequence reads: CASSLEGTQETQYF. The CDR3 region has the DNA TGCGCCAGCAGCTTGGAGGGGACACAAGAGACCCAGTACTTC. The variable domain in full, completed from reference TRBV5-1 and TRBJ2-5, reads KAGVTQTPRYLIKTRGQQVTLSCSPISGHRSVSWYQQTPGQGLQFLFEYFSETQRNKGNFPGRFSGRQFSNSRSEMNVSTLELGDSALYLCASSLEGTQETQYFGPGTRLLVL.